The TCR beta chain under discussion was sequenced for a study of Ad26.COV2.S vaccination and SARS-CoV-2 variants. Across the study: By the intramuscular route, Ad26.COV2.S was given once, or twice 56 days apart.

The assay was immunoSEQ multiplex PCR, and TCRdb's table has in-frame clones only and misses some. The sample includes hundreds of thousands of clones, around 90% seen only once; the top ten take 10% to 15%. The treatment was: approximately 18 received Ad26.COV2.S at low or high dose, single or two shots; five or six received placebo; per-sample allocation not given. The investigators took samples on day 63 after the first vaccine or placebo injection. It was an adult aged 18-55 years in Boston who was the donor. Study-level results: Estimates derived from TCR breadth and depth analyses may have underestimated total T cell responses. Reported post-vaccination CD8+ and CD4+ T cell responses to spike showed substantial breadth.

The V end was cut by 6 bases, the J end by 0 bases, with 9 bases between. This CDR3 contains 14 residues. Germline CDR1 reads LGHNA; CDR2 reads YSLEER. This clone has just one count. Its antigen is currently unknown. This specimen consisted of peripheral blood, obtained in a trial of Ad26.COV2.S vaccine versus placebo. The chain carries TRBV4-3 and TRBJ1-5, with D perhaps matching TRBD1 (5 bases). The TCR originated in a person between 18 and 59 years old who received the Ad26.COV2.S COVID-19 vaccine or a placebo. The DNA for the CDR3 is TGCGCCAGCAGTACCGGGGGTAGCAATCAGCCCCAGCATTTT. This encodes CASSTGGSNQPQHF.